This T cell receptor beta chain emerged from a study of blood T cell repertoires in COVID-19. For the study at large: Material from acute and convalescent COVID-19 was sourced from the United States, Italy and Spain. The analysed material was cDNA or gDNA that came from T cells, B-cell-depleted T cells, or PBMCs.

Original analysis: From reference gene primer amplification, estimates of nucleated cell counts were derived. Repertoires were generated with immunoSEQ multiplex PCR, while TCRdb's copy carries only in-frame clones and drops some. The V and J calls and clone size come from that table; D and trimming were worked out from the DNA. This table holds 55,000 to 65,000 clones, approximately 75% found once. The CDR3 is 15 amino acids. Germline loops: CDR1 LGHDT, CDR2 YNNKEL (reference sequence). Trimming cost V 4 bases and J 2 bases, with 12 bases left between them. Those enrolled in Seattle joined during active infection and were followed longitudinally afterward.

This sequence joins TRBV3-1 (or the pseudogene TRBV3-2) and TRBJ1-5, with a weak D call TRBD1 (5 bases). The TCR originated in a man aged 60-69 years with COVID-19, enrolled during active disease. Material for sequencing was peripheral blood. The CDR3 loop is CASSLGAVGNQPQHF. The DNA of the CDR3 is TGTGCCAGCAGCCTAGGGGCGGTGGGCAATCAGCCCCAGCATTTT.